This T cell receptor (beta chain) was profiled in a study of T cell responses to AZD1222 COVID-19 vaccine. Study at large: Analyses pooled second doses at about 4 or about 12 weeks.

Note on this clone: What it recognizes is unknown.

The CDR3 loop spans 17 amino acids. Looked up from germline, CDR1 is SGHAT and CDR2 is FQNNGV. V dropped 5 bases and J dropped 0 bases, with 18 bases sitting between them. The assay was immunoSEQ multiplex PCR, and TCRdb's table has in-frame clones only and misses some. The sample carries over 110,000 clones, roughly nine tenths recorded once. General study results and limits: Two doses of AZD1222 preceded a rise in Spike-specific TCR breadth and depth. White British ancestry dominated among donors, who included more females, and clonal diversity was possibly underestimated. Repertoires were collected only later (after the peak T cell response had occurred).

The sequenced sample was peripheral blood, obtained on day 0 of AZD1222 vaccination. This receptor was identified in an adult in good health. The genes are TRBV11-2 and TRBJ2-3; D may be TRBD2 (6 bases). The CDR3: CASSPISGTSSTDTQYF. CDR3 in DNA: TGTGCCAGCAGCCCGATTTCCGGGACTTCCAGCACAGATACGCAGTATTTT.